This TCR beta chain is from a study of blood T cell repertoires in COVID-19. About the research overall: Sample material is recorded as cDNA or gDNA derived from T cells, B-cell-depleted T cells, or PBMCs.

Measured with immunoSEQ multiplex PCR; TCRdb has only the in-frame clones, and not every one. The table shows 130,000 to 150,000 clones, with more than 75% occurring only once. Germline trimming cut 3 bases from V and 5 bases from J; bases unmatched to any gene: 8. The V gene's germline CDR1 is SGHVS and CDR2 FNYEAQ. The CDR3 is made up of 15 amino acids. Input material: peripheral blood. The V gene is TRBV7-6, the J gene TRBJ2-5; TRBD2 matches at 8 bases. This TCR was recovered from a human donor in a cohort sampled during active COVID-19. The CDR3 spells CASSFSLGGRETQYF. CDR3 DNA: TGTGCCAGCAGCTTTTCCCTTGGCGGGAGGGAGACCCAGTACTTC. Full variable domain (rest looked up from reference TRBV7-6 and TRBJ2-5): GAGVSQSPRYKVTKRGQDVALRCDPISGHVSLYWYRQALGQGPEFLTYFNYEAQQDKSGLPNDRFSAERPEGSISTLTIQRTEQRDSAMYRCASSFSLGGRETQYFGPGTRLLVL.